Detailed here is one T cell receptor beta chain. Its antigen is as yet unknown. The sample comes from a study of cytomegalovirus exposure and HLA in healthy donors. On the study more broadly: Later analysis reported that the roughly 120 validation repertoires shared the platform of the roughly 670 first-cohort repertoires. The study's findings and limits: Researchers reported that a few CMV-associated chains were confirmed in vitro as CMV antigen-specific. The investigators catalogued 180 or so TCR beta chains as cytomegalovirus-associated.

The method was immunoSEQ multiplex PCR; TCRdb's version includes in-frame clones alone and lacks a portion of them. The sample comprises 150,000 to 200,000 clones, around 86% of which are singletons, and 2% to 3% rests with the top ten. The CDR3 contains 15 residues. From germline, CDR1 is SGHVS and CDR2 FNYEAQ. V was clipped by 1 base and J by 2 bases, with 9 bases between them. The TCR originated in a man aged 18 to 29 in good health and CMV-seropositive. The sequenced material came from PBMCs. The chain couples TRBV7-6 to TRBJ1-5; D is unclear. CDR3 in amino acids: CASSLDWSGNQPQHF. The CDR3 coding sequence is TGTGCCAGCAGCTTAGATTGGTCGGGCAATCAGCCCCAGCATTTT.